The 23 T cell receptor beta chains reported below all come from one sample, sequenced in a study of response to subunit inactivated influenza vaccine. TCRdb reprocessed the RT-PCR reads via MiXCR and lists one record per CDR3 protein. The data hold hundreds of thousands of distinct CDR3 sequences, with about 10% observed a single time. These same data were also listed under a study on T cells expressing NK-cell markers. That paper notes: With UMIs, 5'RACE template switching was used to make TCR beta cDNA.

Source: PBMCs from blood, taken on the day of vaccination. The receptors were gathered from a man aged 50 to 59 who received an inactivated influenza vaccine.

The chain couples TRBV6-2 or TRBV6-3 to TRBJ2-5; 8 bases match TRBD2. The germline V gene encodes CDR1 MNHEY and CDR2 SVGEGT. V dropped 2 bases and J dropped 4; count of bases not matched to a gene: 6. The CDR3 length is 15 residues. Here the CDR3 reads CASSYARGGRETQYF. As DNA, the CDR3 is TGTGCCAGCAGTTACGCACGGGGGGGCCGAGAGACCCAGTACTTC.

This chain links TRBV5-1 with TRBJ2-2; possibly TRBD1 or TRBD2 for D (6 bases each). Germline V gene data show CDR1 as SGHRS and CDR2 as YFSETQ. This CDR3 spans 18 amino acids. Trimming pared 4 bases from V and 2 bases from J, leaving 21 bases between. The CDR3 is CASSHFPGAQGNTGELFF. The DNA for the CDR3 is TGCGCCAGCAGCCATTTTCCGGGGGCCCAGGGAAACACCGGGGAGCTGTTTTTT.

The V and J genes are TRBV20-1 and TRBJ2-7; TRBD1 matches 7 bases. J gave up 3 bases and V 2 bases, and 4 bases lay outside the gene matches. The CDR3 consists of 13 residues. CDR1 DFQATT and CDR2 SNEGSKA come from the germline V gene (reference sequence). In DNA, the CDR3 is TGCAGTGCTAGAAAGGGGGCCCTCTACGAGCAGTACTTC. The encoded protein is CSARKGALYEQYF.

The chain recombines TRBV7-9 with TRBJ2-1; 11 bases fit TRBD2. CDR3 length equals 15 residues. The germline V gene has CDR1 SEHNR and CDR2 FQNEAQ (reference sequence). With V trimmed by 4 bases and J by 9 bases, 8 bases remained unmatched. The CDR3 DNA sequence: TGTGCCAGCAGCTATCTAGCGGGAGGCTGGAGTGAGCAGTTCTTC. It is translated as CASSYLAGGWSEQFF.

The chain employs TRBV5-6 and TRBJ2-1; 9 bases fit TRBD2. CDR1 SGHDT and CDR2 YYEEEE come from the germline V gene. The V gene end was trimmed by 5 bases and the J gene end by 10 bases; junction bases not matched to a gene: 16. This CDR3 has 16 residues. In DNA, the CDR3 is TGTGCCAGCAGACCGATAGCGGGAGAGGTAATGGGCGAGCAGTTCTTC. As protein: CASRPIAGEVMGEQFF.

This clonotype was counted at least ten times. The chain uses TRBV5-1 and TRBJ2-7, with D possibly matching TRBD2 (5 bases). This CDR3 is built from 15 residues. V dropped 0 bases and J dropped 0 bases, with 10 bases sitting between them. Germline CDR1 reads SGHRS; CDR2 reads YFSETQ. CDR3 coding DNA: TGCGCCAGCAGCTTGGTCCAAGGGAGCTCCTACGAGCAGTACTTC. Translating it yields CASSLVQGSSYEQYF.

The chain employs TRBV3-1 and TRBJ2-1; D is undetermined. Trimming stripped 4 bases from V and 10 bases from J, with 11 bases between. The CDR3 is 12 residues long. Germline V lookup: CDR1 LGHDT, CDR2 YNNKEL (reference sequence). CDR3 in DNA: TGTGCCAGCAGCCTTAGAGAAGGGGAGCAGTTCTTC. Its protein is CASSLREGEQFF.

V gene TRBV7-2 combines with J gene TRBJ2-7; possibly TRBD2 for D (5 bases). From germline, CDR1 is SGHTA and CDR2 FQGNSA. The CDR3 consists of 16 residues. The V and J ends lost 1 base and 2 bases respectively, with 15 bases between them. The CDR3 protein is CASSLGWLAEAYEQYF. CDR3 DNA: TGTGCCAGCAGCTTAGGGTGGCTAGCCGAGGCCTACGAGCAGTACTTC.

The CDR3 loop is CASSLARTYEQYF. The CDR3 nucleotides are TGTGCCAGCAGCTTAGCGAGGACCTACGAGCAGTACTTC. The genes are TRBV11-1 and TRBJ2-7; D uncertain. The V end lost 0 bases, the J end lost 2 bases, and 5 bases lay between the germline ends. This CDR3 has 13 amino acids. Germline V lookup: CDR1 SGHAT, CDR2 FQDESV (reference sequence).

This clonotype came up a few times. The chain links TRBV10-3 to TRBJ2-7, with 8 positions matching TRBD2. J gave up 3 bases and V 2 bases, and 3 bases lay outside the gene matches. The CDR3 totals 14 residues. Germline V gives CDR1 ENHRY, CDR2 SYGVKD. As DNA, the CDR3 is TGTGCCATCAGTGAGGGTAGCGGGGTCTACGAGCAGTACTTC. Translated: CAISEGSGVYEQYF.

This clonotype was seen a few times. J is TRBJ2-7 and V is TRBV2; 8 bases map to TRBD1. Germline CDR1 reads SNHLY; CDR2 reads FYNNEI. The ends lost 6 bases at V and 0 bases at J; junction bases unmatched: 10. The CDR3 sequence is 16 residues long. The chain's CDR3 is CASRRRVTGVSYEQYF. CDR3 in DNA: TGTGCCAGCAGGAGGCGGGTGACAGGGGTCTCCTACGAGCAGTACTTC. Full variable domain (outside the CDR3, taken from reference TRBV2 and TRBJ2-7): EPEVTQTPSHQVTQMGQEVILRCVPISNHLYFYWYRQILGQKVEFLVSFYNNEISEKSEIFDDQFSVERPDGSNFTLKIRSTKLEDSAMYFCASRRRVTGVSYEQYFGPGTRLTVT.

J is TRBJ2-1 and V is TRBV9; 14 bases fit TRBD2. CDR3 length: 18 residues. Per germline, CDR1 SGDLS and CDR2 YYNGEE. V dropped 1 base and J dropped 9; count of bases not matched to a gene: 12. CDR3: CASSVTPWTSGRSAEQFF. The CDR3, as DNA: TGTGCCAGCAGCGTAACCCCCTGGACTAGCGGGAGGAGTGCTGAGCAGTTCTTC.

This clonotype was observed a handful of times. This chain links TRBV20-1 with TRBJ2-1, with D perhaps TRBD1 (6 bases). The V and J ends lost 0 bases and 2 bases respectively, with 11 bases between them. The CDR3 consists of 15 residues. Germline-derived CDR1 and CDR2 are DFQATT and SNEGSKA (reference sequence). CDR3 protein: CSARDRGSPYNEQFF. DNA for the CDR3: TGCAGTGCTAGAGATAGGGGGAGCCCCTACAATGAGCAGTTCTTC.

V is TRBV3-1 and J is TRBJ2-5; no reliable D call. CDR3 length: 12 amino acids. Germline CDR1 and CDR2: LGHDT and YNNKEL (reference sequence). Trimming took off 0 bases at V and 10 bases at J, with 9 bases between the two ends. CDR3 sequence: CASSQDPPLQYF. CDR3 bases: TGTGCCAGCAGCCAAGATCCCCCCCTCCAGTACTTC.

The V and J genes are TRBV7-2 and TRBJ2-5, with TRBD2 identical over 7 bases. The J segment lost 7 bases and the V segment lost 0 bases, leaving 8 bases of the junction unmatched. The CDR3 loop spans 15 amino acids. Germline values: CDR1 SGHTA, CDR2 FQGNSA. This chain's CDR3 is CASSLAGGVPGTQYF. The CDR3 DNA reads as TGTGCCAGCAGCTTAGCGGGGGGGGTACCGGGGACCCAGTACTTC. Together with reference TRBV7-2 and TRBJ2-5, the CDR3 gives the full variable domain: GAGVSQSPSNKVTEKGKDVELRCDPISGHTALYWYRQSLGQGLEFLIYFQGNSAPDKSGLPSDRFSAERTGGSVSTLTIQRTQQEDSAVYLCASSLAGGVPGTQYFGPGTRLLVL.

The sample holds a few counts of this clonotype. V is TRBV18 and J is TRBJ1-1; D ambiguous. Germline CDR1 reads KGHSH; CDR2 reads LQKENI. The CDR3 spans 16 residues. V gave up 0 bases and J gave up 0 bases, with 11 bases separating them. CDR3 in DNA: TGTGCCAGCTCACCACCCACCGGCGGCATGAACACTGAAGCTTTCTTT. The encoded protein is CASSPPTGGMNTEAFF.

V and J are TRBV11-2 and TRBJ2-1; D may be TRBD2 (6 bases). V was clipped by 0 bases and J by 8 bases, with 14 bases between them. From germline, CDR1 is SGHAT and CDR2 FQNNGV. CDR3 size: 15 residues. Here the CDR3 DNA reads TGTGCCAGCAGCTTAGATCCCGGCAGGGAGGATGAGCAGTTCTTC. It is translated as CASSLDPGREDEQFF. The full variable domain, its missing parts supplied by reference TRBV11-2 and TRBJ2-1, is EAGVAQSPRYKIIEKRQSVAFWCNPISGHATLYWYQQILGQGPKLLIQFQNNGVVDDSQLPKDRFSAERLKGVDSTLKIQPAKLEDSAVYLCASSLDPGREDEQFFGPGTRLTVL.

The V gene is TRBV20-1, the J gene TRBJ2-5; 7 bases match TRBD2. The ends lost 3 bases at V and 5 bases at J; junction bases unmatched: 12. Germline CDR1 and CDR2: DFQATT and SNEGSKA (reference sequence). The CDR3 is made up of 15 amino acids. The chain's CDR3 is CSASLTRAGKETQYF. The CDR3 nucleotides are TGCAGTGCTAGTCTGACTAGAGCGGGGAAGGAGACCCAGTACTTC.

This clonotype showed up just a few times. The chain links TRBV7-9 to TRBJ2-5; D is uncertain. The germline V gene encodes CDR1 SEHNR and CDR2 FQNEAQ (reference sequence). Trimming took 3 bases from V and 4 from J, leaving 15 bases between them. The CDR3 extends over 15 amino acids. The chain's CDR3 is CASSLGASVAETQYF. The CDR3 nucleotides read TGTGCCAGCAGCTTGGGTGCGTCAGTAGCAGAGACCCAGTACTTC.

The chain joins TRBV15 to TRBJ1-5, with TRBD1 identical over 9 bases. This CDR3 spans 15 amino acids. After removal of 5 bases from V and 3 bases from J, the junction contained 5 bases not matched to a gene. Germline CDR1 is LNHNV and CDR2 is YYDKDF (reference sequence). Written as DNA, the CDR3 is TGTGCCACCAGCGCAGGACAGGGGTACAATCAGCCCCAGCATTTT. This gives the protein CATSAGQGYNQPQHF.

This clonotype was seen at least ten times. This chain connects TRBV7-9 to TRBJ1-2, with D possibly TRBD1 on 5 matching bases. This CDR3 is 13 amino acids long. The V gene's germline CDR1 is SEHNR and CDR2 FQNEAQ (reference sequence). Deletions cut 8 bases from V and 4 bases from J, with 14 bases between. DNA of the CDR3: TGTGCCAGCGGCCGAGCCGGGACCTATGGCTACACCTTC. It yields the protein CASGRAGTYGYTF.

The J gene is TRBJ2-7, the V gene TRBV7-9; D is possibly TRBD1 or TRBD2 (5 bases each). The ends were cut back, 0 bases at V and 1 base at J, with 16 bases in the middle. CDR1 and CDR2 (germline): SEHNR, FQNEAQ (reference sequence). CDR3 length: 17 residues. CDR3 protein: CASSLARSGPLSYEQYF. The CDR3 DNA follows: TGTGCCAGCAGCTTAGCGCGTTCGGGGCCTCTGTCCTACGAGCAGTACTTC.

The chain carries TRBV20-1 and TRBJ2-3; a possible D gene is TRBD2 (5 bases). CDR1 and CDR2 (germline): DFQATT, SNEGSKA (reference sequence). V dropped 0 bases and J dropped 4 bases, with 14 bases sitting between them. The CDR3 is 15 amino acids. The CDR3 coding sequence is TGCAGTGCTAGAGATCAAGCGGATCCAGCAGATACGCAGTATTTT. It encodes CSARDQADPADTQYF.